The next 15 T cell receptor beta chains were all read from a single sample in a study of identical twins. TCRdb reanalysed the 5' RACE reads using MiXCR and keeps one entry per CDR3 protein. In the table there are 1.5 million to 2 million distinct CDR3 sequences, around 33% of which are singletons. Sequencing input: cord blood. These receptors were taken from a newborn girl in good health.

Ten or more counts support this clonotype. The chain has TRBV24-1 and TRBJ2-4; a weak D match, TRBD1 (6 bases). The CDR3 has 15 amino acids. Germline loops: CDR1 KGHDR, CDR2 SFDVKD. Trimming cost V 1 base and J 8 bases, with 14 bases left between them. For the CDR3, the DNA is TGTGCCACCAGTGATTTTGGGACATTACAGGACATTCAGTACTTC. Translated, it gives CATSDFGTLQDIQYF.

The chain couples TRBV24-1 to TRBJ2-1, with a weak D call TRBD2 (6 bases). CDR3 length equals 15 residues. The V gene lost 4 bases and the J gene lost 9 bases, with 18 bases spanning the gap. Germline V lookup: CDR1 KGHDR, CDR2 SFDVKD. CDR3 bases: TGTGCCACCAGTGACTACGGGAGCCTAGGGACTGAGCAGTTCTTC. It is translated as CATSDYGSLGTEQFF.

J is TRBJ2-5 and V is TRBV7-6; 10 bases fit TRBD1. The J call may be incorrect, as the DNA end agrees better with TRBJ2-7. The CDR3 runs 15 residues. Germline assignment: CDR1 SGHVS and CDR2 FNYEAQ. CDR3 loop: CASSFPGQGIDEQYF. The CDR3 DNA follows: TGTGCCAGCAGCTTTCCGGGACAGGGGATCGACGAGCAGTACTTC.

The CDR3 DNA sequence: TGTGCCAGCAGTTTATACCCTAGGACAGTTCGGGGACTAGCGGGAGTAGCCAAAAACATTCAGTACTTC. Translated, it gives CASSLYPRTVRGLAGVAKNIQYF. The rearrangement uses TRBV27 and TRBJ2-4, with 14 bases identical to TRBD2. CDR1 and CDR2 from the germline V gene are MNHEY and SMNVEV (reference sequence). This CDR3 spans 23 amino acids. The J segment lost 0 bases and the V segment lost 1 base, leaving 17 bases of the junction unmatched.

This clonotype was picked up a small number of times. The CDR3 is CASGEIRGLSYEQYF. CDR3 nucleotides: TGTGCTAGTGGTGAGATCAGAGGCCTTTCCTACGAGCAGTACTTC. This chain connects TRBV12-5 to TRBJ2-7; D is unresolved. With 5 bases removed from V and 1 base from J, the gap between germline ends came to 15 bases. The germline CDR1 and CDR2 sequences are LGHNT and FRNRAP. The CDR3 covers 15 residues. The full variable domain, rest sourced from reference TRBV12-5 and TRBJ2-7, is DARVTQTPRHKVTEMGQEVTMRCQPILGHNTVFWYRQTMMQGLELLAYFRNRAPLDDSGMPKDRFSAEMPDATLATLKIQPSEPRDSAVYFCASGEIRGLSYEQYFGPGTRLTVT.

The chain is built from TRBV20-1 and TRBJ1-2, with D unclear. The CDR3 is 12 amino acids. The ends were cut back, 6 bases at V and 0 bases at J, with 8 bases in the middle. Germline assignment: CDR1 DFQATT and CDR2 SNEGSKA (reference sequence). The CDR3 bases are TGCAGTGCCACTCATCCTAACTATGGCTACACCTTC. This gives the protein CSATHPNYGYTF.

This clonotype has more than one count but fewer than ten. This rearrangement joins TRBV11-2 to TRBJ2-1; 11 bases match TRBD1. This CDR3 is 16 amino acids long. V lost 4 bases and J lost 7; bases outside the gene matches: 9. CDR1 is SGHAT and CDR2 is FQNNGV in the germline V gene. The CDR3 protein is CASSSPGTGGGNEQFF. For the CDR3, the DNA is TGTGCCAGCAGCTCACCCGGGACAGGGGGAGGGAATGAGCAGTTCTTC.

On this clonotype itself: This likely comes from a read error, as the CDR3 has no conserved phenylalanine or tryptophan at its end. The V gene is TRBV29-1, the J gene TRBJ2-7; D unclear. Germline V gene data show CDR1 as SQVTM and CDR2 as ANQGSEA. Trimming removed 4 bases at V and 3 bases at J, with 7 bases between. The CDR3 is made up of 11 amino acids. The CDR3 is CSVVWGYEQYL. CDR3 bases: TGCAGCGTTGTCTGGGGCTACGAGCAGTACCTC.

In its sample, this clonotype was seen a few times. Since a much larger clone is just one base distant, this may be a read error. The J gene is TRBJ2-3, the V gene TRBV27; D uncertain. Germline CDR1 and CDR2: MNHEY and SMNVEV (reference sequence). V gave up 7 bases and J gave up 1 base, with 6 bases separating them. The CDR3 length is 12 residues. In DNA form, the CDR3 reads TGTGCCAGCAACAAAGGCACAGATACGCAGTATTTT. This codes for CASNKGTDTQYF.

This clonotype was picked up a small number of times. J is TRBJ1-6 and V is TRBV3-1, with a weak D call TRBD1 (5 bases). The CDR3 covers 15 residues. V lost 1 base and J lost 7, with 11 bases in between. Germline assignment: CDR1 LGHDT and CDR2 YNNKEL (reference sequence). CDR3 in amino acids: CASSQGAGWNSPLHF. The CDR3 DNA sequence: TGTGCCAGCAGCCAAGGCGCAGGGTGGAATTCACCCCTCCACTTT.

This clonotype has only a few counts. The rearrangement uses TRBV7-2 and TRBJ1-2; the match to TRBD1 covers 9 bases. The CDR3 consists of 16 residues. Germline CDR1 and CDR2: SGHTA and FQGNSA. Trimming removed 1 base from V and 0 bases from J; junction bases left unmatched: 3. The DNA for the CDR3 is TGTGCCAGCAGCTTAGGGACAGGGGCTCCTAACTATGGCTACACCTTC. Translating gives CASSLGTGAPNYGYTF.

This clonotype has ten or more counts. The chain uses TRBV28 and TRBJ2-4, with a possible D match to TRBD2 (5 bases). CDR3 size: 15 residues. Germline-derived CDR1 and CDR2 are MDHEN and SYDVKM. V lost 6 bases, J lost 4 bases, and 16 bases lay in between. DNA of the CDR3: TGTGCCAGCAGCCAAGAGCGGTTCCGGAAAAACATTCAGTACTTC. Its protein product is CASSQERFRKNIQYF.

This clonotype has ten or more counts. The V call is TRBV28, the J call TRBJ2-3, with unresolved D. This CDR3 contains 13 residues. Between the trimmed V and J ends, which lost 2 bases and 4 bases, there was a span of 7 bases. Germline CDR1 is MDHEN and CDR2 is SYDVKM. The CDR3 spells CASSLRAADTQYF. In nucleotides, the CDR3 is TGTGCCAGCAGTTTACGGGCGGCAGATACGCAGTATTTT.

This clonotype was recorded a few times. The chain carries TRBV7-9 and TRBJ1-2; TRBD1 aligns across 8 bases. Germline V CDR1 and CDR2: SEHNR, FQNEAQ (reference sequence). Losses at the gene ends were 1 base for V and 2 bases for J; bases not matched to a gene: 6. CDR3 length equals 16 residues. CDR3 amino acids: CASSLENYRGNYGYTF. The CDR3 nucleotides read TGTGCCAGCAGCTTAGAGAACTACAGGGGGAACTATGGCTACACCTTC.

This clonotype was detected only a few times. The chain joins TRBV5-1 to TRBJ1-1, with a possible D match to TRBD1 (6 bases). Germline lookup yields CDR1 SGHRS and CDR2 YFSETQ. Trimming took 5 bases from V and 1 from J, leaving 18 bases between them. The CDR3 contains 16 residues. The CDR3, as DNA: TGCGCCAGCAGACCTGAATACCGGGACAAGAACACTGAAGCTTTCTTT. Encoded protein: CASRPEYRDKNTEAFF.